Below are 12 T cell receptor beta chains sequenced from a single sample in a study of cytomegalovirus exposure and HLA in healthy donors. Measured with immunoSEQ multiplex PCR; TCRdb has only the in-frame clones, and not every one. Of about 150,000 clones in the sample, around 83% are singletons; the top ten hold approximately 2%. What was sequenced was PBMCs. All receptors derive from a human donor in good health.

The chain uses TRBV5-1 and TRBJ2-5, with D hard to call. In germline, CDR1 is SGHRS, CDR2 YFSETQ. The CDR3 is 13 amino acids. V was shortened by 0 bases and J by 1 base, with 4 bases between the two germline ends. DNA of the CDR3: TGCGCCAGCAGCTTGGGCAGCCAAGAGACCCAGTACTTC. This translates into CASSLGSQETQYF.

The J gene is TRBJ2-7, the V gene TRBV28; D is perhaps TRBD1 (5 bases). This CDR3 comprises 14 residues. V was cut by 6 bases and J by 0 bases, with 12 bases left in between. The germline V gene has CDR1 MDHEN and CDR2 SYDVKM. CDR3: CASSWTISSYEQYF. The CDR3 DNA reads TGTGCCAGCAGCTGGACAATTAGCTCCTACGAGCAGTACTTC.

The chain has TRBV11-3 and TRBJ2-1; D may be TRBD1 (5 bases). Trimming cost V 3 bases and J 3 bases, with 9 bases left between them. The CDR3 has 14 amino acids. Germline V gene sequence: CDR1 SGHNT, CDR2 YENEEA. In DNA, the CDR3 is TGTGCCAGCAGCTTCGGCAGGGACTACAATGAGCAGTTCTTC. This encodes CASSFGRDYNEQFF. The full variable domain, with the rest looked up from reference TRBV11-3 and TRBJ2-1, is EAGVVQSPRYKIIEKKQPVAFWCNPISGHNTLYWYLQNLGQGPELLIRYENEEAVDDSQLPKDRFSAERLKGVDSTLKIQPAELGDSAVYLCASSFGRDYNEQFFGPGTRLTVL.

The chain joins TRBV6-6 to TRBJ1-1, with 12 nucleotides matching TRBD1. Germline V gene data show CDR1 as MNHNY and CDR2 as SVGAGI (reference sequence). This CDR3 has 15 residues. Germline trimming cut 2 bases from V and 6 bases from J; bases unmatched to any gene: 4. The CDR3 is CASSYPGQGASEAFF. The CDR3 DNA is TGTGCCAGCAGTTACCCGGGACAGGGGGCCTCTGAAGCTTTCTTT.

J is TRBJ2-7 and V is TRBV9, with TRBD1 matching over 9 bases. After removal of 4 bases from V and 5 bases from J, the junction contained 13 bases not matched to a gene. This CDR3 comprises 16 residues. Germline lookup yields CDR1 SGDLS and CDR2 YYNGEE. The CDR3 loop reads CASSPDSGTGSNEQYF. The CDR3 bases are TGTGCCAGCAGCCCCGATTCGGGGACAGGGAGTAACGAGCAGTACTTC.

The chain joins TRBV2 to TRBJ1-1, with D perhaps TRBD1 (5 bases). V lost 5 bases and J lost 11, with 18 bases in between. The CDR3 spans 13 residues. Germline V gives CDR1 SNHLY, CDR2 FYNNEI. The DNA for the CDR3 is TGTGCCAGCAGTCAACGATCAGGGATGAGGGCTTTCTTT. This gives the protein CASSQRSGMRAFF.

This chain's CDR3 is CASSVFTVTNEKLFF. DNA for the CDR3: TGTGCCAGCAGTGTGTTTACAGTAACTAATGAAAAACTGTTTTTT. The V and J genes are TRBV6-1 and TRBJ1-4; D remains unclear. V dropped 4 bases and J dropped 1 base, with 10 bases sitting between them. Per germline, CDR1 MNHNS and CDR2 SASEGT. The CDR3 length is 15 residues.

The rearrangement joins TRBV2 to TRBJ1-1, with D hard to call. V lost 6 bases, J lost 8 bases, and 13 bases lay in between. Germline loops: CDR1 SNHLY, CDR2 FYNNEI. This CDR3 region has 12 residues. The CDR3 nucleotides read TGTGCCAGCAGGGTACCGGGGTCGGAAGCTTTCTTT. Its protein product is CASRVPGSEAFF.

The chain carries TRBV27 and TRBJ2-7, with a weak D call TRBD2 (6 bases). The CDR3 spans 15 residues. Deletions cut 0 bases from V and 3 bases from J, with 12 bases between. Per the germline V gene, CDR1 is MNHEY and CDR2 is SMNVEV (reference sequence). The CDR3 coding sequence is TGTGCCAGCAGTTTATCCGGGAGTTGGGGCTACGAGCAGTACTTC. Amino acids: CASSLSGSWGYEQYF.

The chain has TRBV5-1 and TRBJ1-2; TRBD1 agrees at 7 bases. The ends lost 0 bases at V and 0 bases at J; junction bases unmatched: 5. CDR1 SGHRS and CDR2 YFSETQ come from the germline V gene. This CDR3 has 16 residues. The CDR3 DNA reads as TGCGCCAGCAGCTTGGCCTCCGGGACAGCTAACTATGGCTACACCTTC. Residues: CASSLASGTANYGYTF.

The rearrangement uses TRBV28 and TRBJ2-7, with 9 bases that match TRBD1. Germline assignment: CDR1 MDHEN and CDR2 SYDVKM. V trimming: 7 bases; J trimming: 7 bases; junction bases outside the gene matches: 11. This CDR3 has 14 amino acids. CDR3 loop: CASTHAGTGKEQYF. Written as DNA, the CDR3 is TGTGCCAGCACACACGCCGGGACAGGGAAAGAGCAGTACTTC.

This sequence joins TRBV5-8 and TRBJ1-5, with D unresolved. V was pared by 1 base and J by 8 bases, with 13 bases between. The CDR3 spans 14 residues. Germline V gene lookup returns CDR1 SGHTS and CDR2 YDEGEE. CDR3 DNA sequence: TGTGCCAGCAGCTTGAAGGAGGTAATCAAGCCCCAGCATTTT. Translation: CASSLKEVIKPQHF.